One sample yielded the 11 T cell receptor beta chains listed below, sequenced in a study of blood T cell repertoires in COVID-19. Sequencing was performed with immunoSEQ multiplex PCR; in TCRdb, only in-frame clones are kept and a portion is missing. The sample lists 70,000 to 85,000 clones, about 86% occurring once. The specimen was peripheral blood. These receptors came from an elderly woman in a cohort sampled during active or convalescent COVID-19.

The chain recombines TRBV11-2 with TRBJ2-1; D perhaps matches TRBD2 (7 bases). The V gene lost 1 base and the J gene lost 5 bases, with 18 bases spanning the gap. From germline, CDR1 is SGHAT and CDR2 FQNNGV. This CDR3 is built from 17 residues. The chain's CDR3 is CASSLGRGGAGNNEQFF. DNA for the CDR3: TGTGCCAGCAGCTTAGGAAGAGGGGGGGCTGGAAACAATGAGCAGTTCTTC.

This chain links TRBV5-4 with TRBJ2-5; D remains ambiguous. Trimming stripped 3 bases from V and 5 bases from J, with 8 bases between. CDR3 size: 12 residues. Germline V gene data show CDR1 as SGHNT and CDR2 as YYREEE (reference sequence). This chain's CDR3 is CASSYLGETQYF. For the CDR3, the DNA is TGTGCCAGCAGCTACCTCGGTGAGACCCAGTACTTC.

The chain links TRBV11-2 to TRBJ2-2; the D is unclear. Trimming cost V 2 bases and J 4 bases, with 8 bases left between them. Germline assignment: CDR1 SGHAT and CDR2 FQNNGV. The CDR3 runs to 14 residues. The CDR3 DNA reads TGTGCCAGCAGCTTATTAGTTGTCACCGGGGAGCTGTTTTTT. Translated: CASSLLVVTGELFF. Full variable domain (missing parts from reference TRBV11-2 and TRBJ2-2): EAGVAQSPRYKIIEKRQSVAFWCNPISGHATLYWYQQILGQGPKLLIQFQNNGVVDDSQLPKDRFSAERLKGVDSTLKIQPAKLEDSAVYLCASSLLVVTGELFFGEGSRLTVL.

The rearrangement uses TRBV5-1 and TRBJ2-2; D perhaps matches TRBD1 (5 bases). CDR1 is SGHRS, CDR2 YFSETQ, per germline. V was clipped by 4 bases and J by 3 bases, with 10 bases between them. The CDR3 is 14 amino acids. The CDR3 DNA follows: TGCGCCAGCAGCATGACAGTCTACACCGGGGAGCTGTTTTTT. Amino acids: CASSMTVYTGELFF.

V gene TRBV27 combines with J gene TRBJ2-7; 7 bases map to TRBD2. The CDR3 is 13 amino acids. From germline, CDR1 is MNHEY and CDR2 SMNVEV (reference sequence). V was clipped by 7 bases and J by 0 bases; unmatched bases: 3. This CDR3 reads CASMGGASYEQYF. The CDR3 nucleotides are TGTGCCAGCATGGGAGGGGCCTCCTACGAGCAGTACTTC.

J is TRBJ1-2 and V is TRBV12-3 or TRBV12-4; D not resolved. V lost 6 bases and J lost 6, with 11 bases in between. This CDR3 is 12 amino acids long. The CDR3 nucleotides are TGTGCCAGCAGCCCCATTCGCGATGGCTACACCTTC. It encodes CASSPIRDGYTF.

The sample holds one count of this clone. This rearrangement joins TRBV18 to TRBJ1-3, with 8 bases identical to TRBD1. With V trimmed by 0 bases and J by 4 bases, 5 bases remained unmatched. CDR3 length: 16 residues. Germline V gene lookup returns CDR1 KGHSH and CDR2 LQKENI. This CDR3 reads CASSPPGQGSGNTIYF. The CDR3 DNA sequence: TGTGCCAGCTCACCACCAGGACAGGGATCCGGAAACACCATATATTTT.

The chain carries TRBV19 and TRBJ2-6; D is ambiguous. CDR1 is LNHDA, CDR2 SQIVND, per germline (reference sequence). The CDR3 extends over 15 amino acids. V was clipped by 4 bases and J by 0 bases, with 7 bases between them. CDR3 loop: CASSTTPSGANVLTF. CDR3 bases: TGTGCCAGTAGTACTACTCCCTCTGGGGCCAACGTCCTGACTTTC.

This clone was recorded once. The rearrangement uses TRBV28 and TRBJ1-2; no clear D gene. CDR1 and CDR2 (germline): MDHEN, SYDVKM. V gave up 7 bases and J gave up 6 bases, with 15 bases separating them. The CDR3 is 13 amino acids. The DNA of the CDR3 is TGTGCCAGCACCCCCCACAACCGGGATGGCTACACCTTC. Translating gives CASTPHNRDGYTF.

This chain links TRBV11-2 with TRBJ1-5, with D unclear. Trimming removed 4 bases from V and 6 bases from J, with 16 bases in between. There are 15 residues in the CDR3. Germline CDR1 and CDR2: SGHAT and FQNNGV. DNA of the CDR3: TGTGCCAGCAGCTCCACGGCGGGGTATGGTCAGCCCCAGCATTTT. Residues: CASSSTAGYGQPQHF.

The chain links TRBV27 to TRBJ2-7; TRBD2 aligns across 11 bases. This CDR3 region has 18 residues. Trimming removed 6 bases from V and 1 base from J; junction bases left unmatched: 14. CDR1 is MNHEY and CDR2 is SMNVEV in the germline V gene (reference sequence). CDR3: CASSVLLGIAGGSYEQYV. Here the CDR3 DNA reads TGTGCCAGCAGCGTATTACTGGGTATAGCGGGAGGGTCCTACGAGCAGTACGTC.